Included here is one TCR beta chain sequence, with context. This sample was taken from a study of cytomegalovirus exposure and HLA in healthy donors. The CDR3 totals 17 residues. Trimming shortened V by 3 bases and J by 6 bases, and 21 bases separated the two germline ends. Germline values: CDR1 LNHNV, CDR2 YYDKDF (reference sequence). The PCR made use of 60 Vbeta and 13 Jbeta primers. Libraries were prepared by immunoSEQ multiplex PCR; TCRdb keeps only in-frame clonotypes and omits some of them. This sample yields roughly 160,000 clones, of which under 80% are seen a single time; about 4.6% belongs to the top ten.

This chain joins TRBV15 and TRBJ1-5; D is possibly TRBD1 (6 bases). The sequence was obtained from a man aged 35 to 55 in good health and CMV-seronegative. Sequenced material: PBMCs. The CDR3 region is CATSSGGAGDGAQPQHF. The CDR3 nucleotides read TGTGCCACCAGCAGTGGGGGGGCGGGAGATGGGGCTCAGCCCCAGCATTTT.